This entry lists 27 T cell receptor beta chains sequenced from one sample in a study of vaccination and CD4 T cells after COVID-19. Cultured CD4+ T cell DNA was sequenced using the Oncomine TCR Beta short-read assay. MiXCR, applied by TCRdb to the PCR reads, yields one record per CDR3 protein. The repertoire includes more than 12,000 distinct CDR3 sequences, 50% to 65% of them detected once, and roughly 4.2% sits in the top ten. Treatment here: approximately nine-day PBMC culture with coronavirus spike peptide pools or control peptides (ViraFEST assay). Their cognate antigens are unknown. Sequenced here: CD4+ T cells from blood, cultured in vitro, sampled before SARS-CoV-2 vaccination. These receptors were taken from a human donor who had recovered from COVID-19.

J is TRBJ1-2 and V is TRBV7-9; weak D call: TRBD1 (5 bases). V was pared by 5 bases and J by 4 bases, with 11 bases between. The germline V gene encodes CDR1 SEHNR and CDR2 FQNEAQ (reference sequence). CDR3 length equals 13 residues. This CDR3 reads CASSPGDGYGYTF. The DNA of the CDR3 is TGTGCCAGCAGCCCCGGGGACGGCTATGGCTACACCTTC.

J is TRBJ1-1 and V is TRBV6-5; the D is unclear. Trimming cost V 0 bases and J 6 bases, with 17 bases left between them. The CDR3 extends over 16 amino acids. The germline gives CDR1 MNHEY, CDR2 SVGAGI. The CDR3 here is CASSYSITSSDAEAFF. The CDR3 nucleotides are TGTGCCAGCAGTTACTCGATAACGTCTAGTGACGCTGAAGCTTTCTTT.

This chain uses TRBV2 with TRBJ1-2; no clear D. The length of the CDR3 is 11 residues. V lost 5 bases to trimming and J lost 8 bases, with 9 bases between them. Germline CDR1 reads SNHLY; CDR2 reads FYNNEI. CDR3 residues: CASSPGIGYTF. The CDR3 nucleotides read TGTGCCAGCAGTCCCGGAATAGGCTACACCTTC.

The chain has TRBV7-8 and TRBJ1-6, with 8 bases identical to TRBD1. The CDR3 has 17 amino acids. V lost 5 bases and J lost 0; bases outside the gene matches: 6. Germline V gene data show CDR1 as SGHVS and CDR2 as FQNEAQ. In DNA, the CDR3 is TGTGCCAGCAGCGAGACAGGGGAGAGCTCCTATAATTCACCCCTCCACTTT. Residues: CASSETGESSYNSPLHF. Filled out from reference TRBV7-8 and TRBJ1-6, the complete variable domain reads GAGVSQSPRYKVAKRGQDVALRCDPISGHVSLFWYQQALGQGPEFLTYFQNEAQLDKSGLPSDRFFAERPEGSVSTLKIQRTQQEDSAVYLCASSETGESSYNSPLHFGNGTRLTVT.

This sequence joins TRBV19 and TRBJ1-1; a weak D match, TRBD1 (5 bases). Germline loops: CDR1 LNHDA, CDR2 SQIVND (reference sequence). The CDR3 is made up of 15 amino acids. The V gene lost 6 bases and the J gene lost 3 bases, with 17 bases spanning the gap. CDR3 bases: TGTGCCAGTAGGGGTCGGGGCCACGGGGACACTGAAGCTTTCTTT. This sequence encodes CASRGRGHGDTEAFF.

This clonotype was observed a few times. The genes are TRBV11-3 and TRBJ2-5; maybe TRBD1 (6 bases). Germline-derived CDR1 and CDR2 are SGHNT and YENEEA. CDR3 size: 11 residues. Trimming left V 5 bases short and J 5 bases short, with 6 bases between. CDR3 sequence (DNA): TGTGCCAGCAGCACAGGGGAGACCCAGTACTTC. It yields the protein CASSTGETQYF.

The CDR3 is CASSWGDTQYF. As DNA, the CDR3 is TGTGCCAGCAGTTGGGGGGATACGCAGTATTTT. The chain carries TRBV6-5 and TRBJ2-3, with D perhaps assigned TRBD1 or TRBD2 (5 bases each). The CDR3 covers 11 residues. Germline V CDR1 and CDR2: MNHEY, SVGAGI. Trimming shortened V by 4 bases and J by 6 bases, and 5 bases separated the two germline ends.

The chain uses TRBV27 and TRBJ2-4; D not resolved. V lost 1 base and J 15 bases, leaving 16 bases between the germline ends. Germline loops: CDR1 MNHEY, CDR2 SMNVEV (reference sequence). The CDR3 totals 13 residues. CDR3 sequence: CASSLLSRQRWYF. The DNA for the CDR3 is TGTGCCAGCAGTTTATTGAGCCGGCAACGGTGGTACTTC.

This chain uses TRBV30 with TRBJ2-5; D is perhaps TRBD1 (5 bases). CDR1 and CDR2 (germline): GTSNPN, SVGIG (reference sequence). V gave up 0 bases and J gave up 1 base, with 12 bases separating them. The CDR3 covers 15 residues. DNA of the CDR3: TGTGCCTGGAGTGTACAGGCAGGGCCCCAAGAGACCCAGTACTTC. Protein product: CAWSVQAGPQETQYF.

The chain links TRBV19 to TRBJ1-6; TRBD1 matches at 7 bases. This CDR3 contains 13 residues. Losses at the gene ends were 6 bases for V and 7 bases for J; bases not matched to a gene: 3. Germline CDR1 reads LNHDA; CDR2 reads SQIVND (reference sequence). CDR3 sequence reads: CASRDRMNSPLHF. The CDR3 DNA reads as TGTGCCAGTAGGGACAGGATGAATTCACCCCTCCACTTT. The whole variable domain, remainder taken from reference TRBV19 and TRBJ1-6, is DGGITQSPKYLFRKEGQNVTLSCEQNLNHDAMYWYRQDPGQGLRLIYYSQIVNDFQKGDIAEGYSVSREKKESFPLTVTSAQKNPTAFYLCASRDRMNSPLHFGNGTRLTVT.

The V and J genes are TRBV30 and TRBJ1-6; weak D call: TRBD1 (5 bases). Germline loops: CDR1 GTSNPN, CDR2 SVGIG (reference sequence). This CDR3 has 14 residues. V was trimmed by 0 bases and J by 10 bases, leaving 13 bases between them. The CDR3 DNA reads as TGTGCCTGGAGTGTAAAAGGGGAGTGGTCACCCCTCCACTTT. This sequence encodes CAWSVKGEWSPLHF.

Concerning this clonotype itself: One end of the junction varies from germline; a read error may be responsible. The J gene is TRBJ1-5, the V gene TRBV6-2 or TRBV6-3; 7 bases are a match to TRBD1. The CDR3 length is 15 residues. Germline V lookup: CDR1 MNHEY, CDR2 SVGEGT. The CDR3 sequence: CANSYSGGFNQPQHF. DNA of the CDR3: TGTGCCAACAGTTACTCAGGGGGATTCAATCAGCCCCAGCATTTT.

This clonotype occurred a few times. V usage is TRBV6-5 and J usage is TRBJ1-5, with D uncertain. Per germline, CDR1 MNHEY and CDR2 SVGAGI. This CDR3 is built from 14 residues. V shed 4 bases and J shed 2 bases, with 9 bases lying between them. The CDR3 spells CASSSSRGNQPQHF. The CDR3, as DNA: TGTGCCAGCAGTTCTTCTAGGGGCAATCAGCCCCAGCATTTT.

This clonotype was seen a few times. This chain connects TRBV20-1 to TRBJ2-7; 9 nucleotides line up with TRBD2. V was clipped by 6 bases and J by 5 bases; unmatched bases: 5. The CDR3 contains 12 residues. The germline V gene encodes CDR1 DFQATT and CDR2 SNEGSKA (reference sequence). The CDR3 sequence is CSARTSVHEQYF. The CDR3 DNA is TGCAGTGCCAGGACTAGCGTCCACGAGCAGTACTTC.

This chain uses TRBV15 with TRBJ2-7; no firm D call. This CDR3 region has 13 residues. Germline V CDR1 and CDR2: LNHNV, YYDKDF (reference sequence). V was pared by 0 bases and J by 3 bases, with 6 bases between. The CDR3 is CATSRDWDYEQYF. The DNA for the CDR3 is TGTGCCACCAGCAGAGATTGGGACTACGAGCAGTACTTC.

This sequence joins TRBV19 and TRBJ1-6; 7 nucleotides line up with TRBD1. The CDR3 sequence is 16 residues long. Germline V CDR1 and CDR2: LNHDA, SQIVND (reference sequence). The junction had 11 bases not matched to a gene; V was cut back by 6 bases and J by 6 bases. CDR3 bases: TGTGCCAGTAGCGTATACCCCAAGGGGGCTAATTCACCCCTCCACTTT. Protein sequence: CASSVYPKGANSPLHF.

This clonotype has only one observation. This chain uses TRBV11-1 with TRBJ2-1, with TRBD2 matching 11 bases. V shed 6 bases, J shed 9 bases, and the junction held 10 bases outside the gene matches. This CDR3 is built from 15 residues. Germline V gene sequence: CDR1 SGHAT, CDR2 FQDESV (reference sequence). CDR3 residues: CASSQETSGTAEQFF. The CDR3 region has the DNA TGTGCCAGCAGTCAAGAGACTAGCGGGACAGCTGAGCAGTTCTTC.

The CDR3: CASSYDRVMGNSPLHF. The CDR3 region has the DNA TGTGCCAGCAGTTACGACCGGGTCATGGGTAATTCACCCCTCCACTTT. The chain has TRBV6-5 and TRBJ1-6; D is undetermined. The CDR3 spans 16 residues. Trimming took off 2 bases at V and 6 bases at J, with 14 bases between the two ends. Germline loops: CDR1 MNHEY, CDR2 SVGAGI.

Only a few counts were recorded for this clonotype. V is TRBV20-1 and J is TRBJ2-1; possible D gene TRBD1, 5 bases. V was trimmed by 5 bases and J by 8 bases, leaving 22 bases between them. The CDR3 has 15 residues. CDR1 is DFQATT and CDR2 is SNEGSKA in the germline V gene (reference sequence). The CDR3 sequence is CSAAIFAVQGYEQFF. The CDR3 DNA follows: TGCAGTGCTGCTATCTTTGCAGTTCAGGGTTATGAGCAGTTCTTC.

This clonotype was counted a few times. This chain joins TRBV2 and TRBJ1-2; no firm D call. The V gene's germline CDR1 is SNHLY and CDR2 FYNNEI. Trimming pared 5 bases from V and 4 bases from J, leaving 11 bases between. CDR3 length: 13 residues. CDR3 sequence (DNA): TGTGCCAGCAGTTCAAGTATTTCCTATGGCTACACCTTC. This gives the protein CASSSSISYGYTF. The variable domain in full, with the rest retrieved from reference TRBV2 and TRBJ1-2, is EPEVTQTPSHQVTQMGQEVILRCVPISNHLYFYWYRQILGQKVEFLVSFYNNEISEKSEIFDDQFSVERPDGSNFTLKIRSTKLEDSAMYFCASSSSISYGYTFGSGTRLTVV.

V and J are TRBV6-1 and TRBJ1-1; D is possibly TRBD1 (6 bases). This CDR3 spans 16 amino acids. V lost 5 bases, J lost 5 bases, and 21 bases lay in between. Germline CDR1 reads MNHNS; CDR2 reads SASEGT. The CDR3 DNA is TGTGCCAGCAGTATAAGTGGGACAAGAGGAGGAACTGAAGCTTTCTTT. Translating it yields CASSISGTRGGTEAFF.

The V and J genes are TRBV25-1 and TRBJ1-1, with 9 bases lining up with TRBD1. Germline CDR1 reads MGHDK; CDR2 reads SYGVNS. The CDR3 covers 13 residues. The V gene end was trimmed by 6 bases and the J gene end by 4 bases; junction bases not matched to a gene: 3. This chain's CDR3 is CASRQGAITEAFF. CDR3 nucleotides: TGTGCCAGCAGACAGGGGGCGATCACTGAAGCTTTCTTT.

This chain joins TRBV6-1 and TRBJ1-5; no clear D gene. Germline lookup yields CDR1 MNHNS and CDR2 SASEGT. Trimming removed 7 bases from V and 0 bases from J, with 10 bases in between. The CDR3 runs 14 residues. The CDR3 nucleotides are TGTGCCAGCAACCCCAGAGATAGCAATCAGCCCCAGCATTTT. Protein: CASNPRDSNQPQHF.

The genes are TRBV7-9 and TRBJ1-6; 8 bases match TRBD1. Trimming at V came to 5 bases and at J to 10 bases, leaving 10 bases not matched to a gene. The CDR3 loop spans 15 amino acids. Germline loops: CDR1 SEHNR, CDR2 FQNEAQ (reference sequence). The CDR3: CASSPGGQGASPLHF. The CDR3 nucleotides read TGTGCCAGCAGCCCCGGGGGGCAGGGGGCCTCACCCCTCCACTTT.

CDR3 sequence reads: CASSIGQGGETQYF. The CDR3 bases are TGTGCCAGTAGTATCGGACAGGGTGGGGAGACCCAGTACTTC. The chain is built from TRBV19 and TRBJ2-5; 8 bases agree with TRBD1. The CDR3 runs to 14 residues. Germline CDR1 and CDR2: LNHDA and SQIVND (reference sequence). V dropped 3 bases and J dropped 5; count of bases not matched to a gene: 5. Using reference TRBV19 and TRBJ2-5 for the parts outside the CDR3, the full variable domain is DGGITQSPKYLFRKEGQNVTLSCEQNLNHDAMYWYRQDPGQGLRLIYYSQIVNDFQKGDIAEGYSVSREKKESFPLTVTSAQKNPTAFYLCASSIGQGGETQYFGPGTRLLVL.

This chain joins TRBV20-1 and TRBJ2-7; no definite D call. This CDR3 contains 10 residues. Trimming cost V 3 bases and J 7 bases, with 7 bases left between them. The germline CDR1 and CDR2 sequences are DFQATT and SNEGSKA (reference sequence). The CDR3 loop reads CSASRWEQYF. CDR3 coding DNA: TGCAGTGCTAGTCGGTGGGAGCAGTACTTC.

V is TRBV3-1 and J is TRBJ2-5; 8 nucleotides align to TRBD2. Germline V gene lookup returns CDR1 LGHDT and CDR2 YNNKEL (reference sequence). This CDR3 spans 16 amino acids. The J segment lost 5 bases and the V segment lost 4 bases, leaving 12 bases of the junction unmatched. The CDR3 reads CASSPLISGGRETQYF. CDR3 DNA: TGTGCCAGCAGCCCCCTTATCAGCGGGGGCCGGGAGACCCAGTACTTC.